This is a list of T cell receptor beta chains from one sample in a study of blood T cell repertoires in COVID-19. Repertoires were generated with immunoSEQ multiplex PCR, while TCRdb's copy carries only in-frame clones and drops some. The sample lists approximately 90,000 clones, about 84% seen once, with around a quarter in the top ten. The sample was peripheral blood. The origin of the receptors is a man older than 75 with active or convalescent COVID-19. Each CDR3 is given without its conserved first and last residue. The D gene is left open where the match is weak.

v_call cdr3_length d_call cdr3_aa
TRBV7-9 13 . ASSLLWTATTEAF
TRBV4-1 12 TRBD1 ASSQGTGPYEQY
TRBV7-8 14 TRBD2 ASSLTSGRLTDTQY
TRBV7-9 15 . ASSLGGGQLNTGELF
TRBV3-1/TRBV3-2 13 . ASSQAGTGKGGYT
TRBV18 10 TRBD1 ASSMTGNEQY
TRBV6-5 13 . ASRGGPISSYEQY
TRBV10-3 11 . AISLQTNTEAF
TRBV12-3/TRBV12-4 11 . ASSLVTGQGYT
TRBV19 14 . ASSIDQAGNNQPQH
TRBV15 11 . ATSRDFQDTQY
TRBV9 12 . ASSPLNLGYEQY
TRBV5-6 11 . ASSLKGLKGYT
TRBV30 11 TRBD1 AWHRQGDSPLH
TRBV19 14 . ASSIDDVTGNQPQH
TRBV5-6 13 TRBD1 ASSAPRLRRDRAD
TRBV6-2/TRBV6-3 15 TRBD1 ASSYGTGRPRGQPQH
TRBV5-8 16 . ASSLQQGWGLSNEKLF
TRBV11-2 13 . ASSLGPSSYQPQH
TRBV25-1 12 . ASSATATNEKLF
TRBV6-2/TRBV6-3 13 TRBD1 ASSYPTGGTDTQY
TRBV5-3 15 TRBD1 ARSSTGGALNSYEQY
TRBV24-1 11 . ATSDFRSGTAI
TRBV6-5 12 . ASNKRGVNTEAF